Presented here are 28 T cell receptor beta chains from one specimen sequenced in a study of molecular identifiers for immune sequencing clone quantification. TCRdb independently ran MiXCR on the PCR reads; one entry per CDR3 protein. The table includes about 640,000 distinct CDR3 sequences, about 20% detected once. Material for sequencing was naive CD8+ T cells from blood, with Jurkat cell RNA spiked in. The subset: FACS-sorted CD8+CD4-CCR7+CD45RA+ naive T cells. The origin of the receptors is a human donor in good health. Some libraries in this study had Jurkat cell RNA spiked in.

Comment on this clonotype: One end of the junction fails to match germline, which may point to a read error. The chain couples TRBV24-1 to TRBJ2-7; D could derive from TRBD1 or TRBD2 (5 bases each). Per the germline V gene, CDR1 is KGHDR and CDR2 is SFDVKD. CDR3 length: 13 residues. The CDR3 DNA reads TGTGCCGCCAGTGACACCGGGACCCCCGAGCAGTACTTC. The encoded protein is CAASDTGTPEQYF.

The gene calls are TRBV7-8 and TRBJ1-5; a weak D match, TRBD1 (6 bases). V was cut by 1 base and J by 0 bases, with 10 bases left in between. Germline V lookup: CDR1 SGHVS, CDR2 FQNEAQ. There are 16 residues in the CDR3. Written as DNA, the CDR3 is TGTGCCAGCAGCTTAGATGGGGGGGCTAGCAATCAGCCCCAGCATTTT. Translated: CASSLDGGASNQPQHF. Variable domain in full (rest from reference TRBV7-8 and TRBJ1-5): GAGVSQSPRYKVAKRGQDVALRCDPISGHVSLFWYQQALGQGPEFLTYFQNEAQLDKSGLPSDRFFAERPEGSVSTLKIQRTQQEDSAVYLCASSLDGGASNQPQHFGDGTRLSIL.

This clonotype was seen repeatedly, ten times or more. The chain joins TRBV30 to TRBJ2-7; no clear D gene. V was clipped by 2 bases and J by 5 bases, with 10 bases between them. This CDR3 spans 12 amino acids. In germline, CDR1 is GTSNPN, CDR2 SVGIG (reference sequence). CDR3 coding DNA: TGTGCCTGGAGTCCGGGTTGGAACGAGCAGTACTTC. Residues: CAWSPGWNEQYF.

This clonotype was counted many times. The chain joins TRBV7-9 to TRBJ2-2, with D possibly being TRBD1 (6 bases). This CDR3 is 18 amino acids long. CDR1 and CDR2 from the germline V gene are SEHNR and FQNEAQ (reference sequence). V was shortened by 6 bases and J by 3 bases, with 23 bases between the two germline ends. The DNA of the CDR3 is TGTGCCAGCAGGCAATCGACAGGAACCCCCTCGGACACCGGGGAGCTGTTTTTT. This sequence encodes CASRQSTGTPSDTGELFF.

In its sample, this clonotype was seen many times. This sequence joins TRBV12-3 or TRBV12-4 and TRBJ2-7; the D gene is possibly TRBD1 (6 bases). The CDR3 is 13 residues long. With 3 bases removed from V and 6 bases from J, the gap between germline ends came to 12 bases. The CDR3 region has the DNA TGTGCCAGCAGTTTGGCATTAGGGGGCGAGCAGTACTTC. It is translated as CASSLALGGEQYF.

This clonotype was seen at least ten times. The chain couples TRBV9 to TRBJ2-3; tentative D call: TRBD2 (6 bases). Germline V gene sequence: CDR1 SGDLS, CDR2 YYNGEE. This CDR3 has 15 amino acids. V was cut by 6 bases and J by 0 bases, with 14 bases left in between. The CDR3: CASTLGLRSTDTQYF. The CDR3 region has the DNA TGTGCCAGCACCCTGGGACTCAGAAGCACAGATACGCAGTATTTT.

This clonotype has a handful of counts. The J gene is TRBJ2-1, the V gene TRBV7-9, with 8 bases identical to TRBD2. From germline, CDR1 is SEHNR and CDR2 FQNEAQ (reference sequence). Germline trimming cut 4 bases from V and 10 bases from J; bases unmatched to any gene: 15. The CDR3 length is 16 residues. CDR3 DNA: TGTGCCAGCAGCTCGGGGGGGGGGTTCGCCATTGGGGAGCAGTTCTTC. It specifies CASSSGGGFAIGEQFF.

This clonotype appeared many times. This chain links TRBV7-6 with TRBJ2-7, with TRBD2 identical over 10 bases. The CDR3 loop spans 14 amino acids. J was trimmed by 6 bases and V by 5 bases; bases with no gene match: 7. Germline V lookup: CDR1 SGHVS, CDR2 FNYEAQ. The CDR3 loop reads CASSHSGLASEQYF. The CDR3 nucleotides read TGTGCCAGCAGCCATTCGGGACTAGCGAGCGAGCAGTACTTC.

This clonotype has just a few counts. The chain couples TRBV11-2 to TRBJ2-2; D is perhaps TRBD2 (5 bases). CDR1 and CDR2 from the germline V gene are SGHAT and FQNNGV. V gave up 2 bases and J gave up 7 bases, with 17 bases separating them. The CDR3 has 16 residues. The chain's CDR3 is CASSLIPEAGVGELFF. Here the CDR3 DNA reads TGTGCCAGCAGCTTAATACCGGAGGCCGGGGTCGGGGAGCTGTTTTTT. Looking up the rest from reference TRBV11-2 and TRBJ2-2 gives the full variable domain: EAGVAQSPRYKIIEKRQSVAFWCNPISGHATLYWYQQILGQGPKLLIQFQNNGVVDDSQLPKDRFSAERLKGVDSTLKIQPAKLEDSAVYLCASSLIPEAGVGELFFGEGSRLTVL.

Many counts were recorded for this clonotype. DNA for the CDR3: TGCGCCAGCAGCCAAGATTTAGTGGGGATGAACACTGAAGCTTTCTTT. It yields the protein CASSQDLVGMNTEAFF. The chain recombines TRBV4-3 with TRBJ1-1, with D uncertain. CDR3 length equals 16 residues. V shed 0 bases and J shed 0 bases, with 11 bases lying between them. Germline V gene lookup returns CDR1 LGHNA and CDR2 YSLEER.

The chain recombines TRBV7-9 with TRBJ2-1; D might be TRBD2 (5 bases). Germline V gives CDR1 SEHNR, CDR2 FQNEAQ (reference sequence). With 4 bases removed from V and 6 bases from J, the gap between germline ends came to 7 bases. This CDR3 has 12 amino acids. CDR3 nucleotides: TGTGCCAGCAGCTCGGGGTTCAATGAGCAGTTCTTC. This translates into CASSSGFNEQFF.

This clonotype has a count of ten or more. The CDR3 loop is CASSGFGDGAQHF. As DNA, the CDR3 is TGTGCCAGCAGTGGGTTTGGGGATGGTGCCCAGCATTTT. V and J are TRBV2 and TRBJ1-5; unclear D gene. The CDR3 extends over 13 amino acids. Trimming took 4 bases from V and 11 from J, leaving 15 bases between them. Germline V gene sequence: CDR1 SNHLY, CDR2 FYNNEI.

This clonotype was seen repeatedly, ten times or more. The chain links TRBV29-1 to TRBJ2-3, with 9 bases matching TRBD2. CDR3 size: 17 residues. The V gene end was trimmed by 7 bases and the J gene end by 1 base; junction bases not matched to a gene: 15. Per germline, CDR1 SQVTM and CDR2 ANQGSEA. The CDR3 loop reads CSGWVTQRGARTDTQYF. DNA of the CDR3: TGCAGCGGGTGGGTGACCCAGCGGGGGGCCCGCACAGATACGCAGTATTTT.

This clonotype turned up a few times. This chain joins TRBV5-8 and TRBJ1-5; 11 positions match TRBD1. Unmatched junction bases numbered 2, after V lost 3 bases and J lost 6 bases. The CDR3 runs to 14 residues. Germline V CDR1 and CDR2: SGHTS, YDEGEE. The CDR3 loop is CASSWDRGFQPQHF. The CDR3 nucleotides are TGTGCCAGCAGCTGGGACAGGGGGTTTCAGCCCCAGCATTTT.

There are many counts of this clonotype. This chain joins TRBV19 and TRBJ1-1, with TRBD1 identical over 8 bases. This CDR3 contains 17 residues. Germline-derived CDR1 and CDR2 are LNHDA and SQIVND (reference sequence). V was clipped by 4 bases and J by 0 bases; unmatched bases: 10. The CDR3 reads CASSTRDRLVMNTEAFF. Written as DNA, the CDR3 is TGTGCCAGTAGTACCCGGGACAGGCTCGTTATGAACACTGAAGCTTTCTTT.

A remark on this clonotype: This may stem from a read error, because a much larger clone lies one nucleotide away. The genes are TRBV7-9 and TRBJ2-2, with D tentatively TRBD1 (5 bases). V lost 6 bases and J 1 base, leaving 9 bases between the germline ends. CDR1 is SEHNR, CDR2 FQNEAQ, per germline (reference sequence). The CDR3 sequence is 14 residues long. This CDR3 is CASRRTQNTGELFF. The DNA for the CDR3 is TGTGCCAGCAGGCGGACACAGAACACCGGGGAGCTGTTTTTT.

This clonotype appeared many times. The gene calls are TRBV24-1 and TRBJ2-1; maybe TRBD2 (5 bases). The CDR3 spans 13 residues. Germline V lookup: CDR1 KGHDR, CDR2 SFDVKD. V gave up 2 bases and J gave up 4 bases, with 5 bases separating them. CDR3 amino acids: CATSDWEYNEQFF. CDR3 coding DNA: TGTGCCACCAGTGATTGGGAGTACAATGAGCAGTTCTTC.

Details on this clonotype: A much larger clone differs from this one at a single base, so this may be a read error. Without the conserved terminal phenylalanine or tryptophan, this CDR3 likely stems from a read error. The rearrangement links TRBV7-3 to TRBJ2-7; 13 bases line up with TRBD2. CDR3 length: 15 residues. Germline values: CDR1 SGHTA, CDR2 FQGTGA. Trimming at V came to 5 bases and at J to 5 bases, leaving 6 bases not matched to a gene. CDR3 bases: TGTGCCAGCAGCCAAGGACTAGCGGGAGTGAACGAGCAGTACTGC. The encoded protein is CASSQGLAGVNEQYC.

This rearrangement joins TRBV28 to TRBJ1-2; 10 positions match TRBD1. J lost 4 bases, V lost 3 bases, and 2 bases had no gene match. There are 14 residues in the CDR3. The germline V gene encodes CDR1 MDHEN and CDR2 SYDVKM. CDR3 loop: CASSLDRGFYGYTF. The CDR3 coding sequence is TGTGCCAGCAGTTTGGACAGGGGGTTCTATGGCTACACCTTC.

In this sample, this clonotype turned up a few times. This chain joins TRBV19 and TRBJ2-7; 10 nucleotides line up with TRBD1. J lost 5 bases, V lost 5 bases, and 3 bases had no gene match. From germline, CDR1 is LNHDA and CDR2 SQIVND (reference sequence). This CDR3 has 13 amino acids. The CDR3 DNA reads as TGTGCCAGTAGTGCGGGACAGGGGAACGAGCAGTACTTC. Protein sequence: CASSAGQGNEQYF.

The count of this clonotype is one. A much larger clone is a single base away; this may be a read error. V usage is TRBV9 and J usage is TRBJ1-3, with D possibly matching TRBD1 (5 bases). The CDR3 loop spans 15 amino acids. Germline V CDR1 and CDR2: SGDLS, YYNGEE. The CDR3 DNA reads as TGTGCCAGCCGCGTAGTCGGGGGTTCTGGAAACACCATATATTTT. Translating gives CASRVVGGSGNTIYF.

A word on this clonotype: This CDR3 is missing its conserved last phenylalanine or tryptophan, likely due to a read error. The chain combines TRBV9 with TRBJ2-5; 9 bases agree with TRBD2. The CDR3 runs 16 residues. Trimming took 4 bases from V and 5 from J; bases not matched to a gene: 12. Germline values: CDR1 SGDLS, CDR2 YYNGEE. For the CDR3, the DNA is TGTGCCAGCAGCCCCGAACTAGCGGGTGGGGAGGAGACCCAGTACCTC. It codes for CASSPELAGGEETQYL.

There are a few counts of this clonotype. The chain combines TRBV27 with TRBJ2-2, with 13 bases identical to TRBD2. The CDR3 extends over 20 amino acids. Per germline, CDR1 MNHEY and CDR2 SMNVEV (reference sequence). The V segment lost 7 bases and the J segment 6 bases; nucleotides outside the gene matches: 20. The CDR3 DNA reads as TGTGCCAGCACCCCGACGGGACTAGCGGGGATTACCACTTCGGCCGGGGAGCTGTTTTTT. It specifies CASTPTGLAGITTSAGELFF.

V usage is TRBV10-3 and J usage is TRBJ2-7; 9 nucleotides align to TRBD1. The CDR3 covers 19 residues. The V gene end was trimmed by 0 bases and the J gene end by 0 bases; junction bases not matched to a gene: 12. Germline CDR1 ENHRY, CDR2 SYGVKD. The CDR3 DNA reads as TGTGCCATCAGTGAGTCGACCACGGGACAGGGAATAAGCTCCTACGAGCAGTACTTC. Its translation is CAISESTTGQGISSYEQYF.

This clonotype was seen at least ten times. V gene TRBV7-9 combines with J gene TRBJ2-7; D is unclear. CDR1 and CDR2 (germline): SEHNR, FQNEAQ (reference sequence). The germline V and J ends were trimmed by 4 bases and 3 bases, with 10 bases remaining between them. The CDR3 totals 13 residues. The CDR3 sequence: CASSSLDNYEQYF. Written as DNA, the CDR3 is TGTGCCAGCAGCTCGCTAGACAACTACGAGCAGTACTTC.

Ten or more counts support this clonotype. CDR3 in amino acids: CASSFRQGGGTGELFF. CDR3 nucleotides: TGTGCCAGCAGCTTTAGACAGGGGGGAGGCACCGGGGAGCTGTTTTTT. This chain uses TRBV6-6 with TRBJ2-2; 9 positions agree with TRBD1. The ends lost 6 bases at V and 4 bases at J; junction bases unmatched: 9. The V gene's germline CDR1 is MNHNY and CDR2 SVGAGI (reference sequence). The CDR3 loop spans 16 amino acids.

The CDR3 nucleotides are TGTGCCAGCAGGTACACAGGGGGGGATGAGCAGTTCTTC. Translating gives CASRYTGGDEQFF. The V call is TRBV27, the J call TRBJ2-1; D may be TRBD1 (8 bases). With 6 bases removed from V and 8 bases from J, the gap between germline ends came to 14 bases. Germline lookup yields CDR1 MNHEY and CDR2 SMNVEV (reference sequence). The CDR3 has 13 residues.

As concerns this clonotype: Being one base from a much bigger clone, this may be a read error. The genes are TRBV4-3 and TRBJ2-1; D possibly corresponds to TRBD1 (6 bases). V shed 1 base and J shed 7 bases, with 14 bases lying between them. CDR3 length: 15 residues. The germline V gene has CDR1 LGHNA and CDR2 YSLEER. The CDR3 DNA reads TGCGCCAGCAGCCAAGGTCGGGCCAGGGGTAATGAGCAGTTCTTC. Translating gives CASSQGRARGNEQFF.